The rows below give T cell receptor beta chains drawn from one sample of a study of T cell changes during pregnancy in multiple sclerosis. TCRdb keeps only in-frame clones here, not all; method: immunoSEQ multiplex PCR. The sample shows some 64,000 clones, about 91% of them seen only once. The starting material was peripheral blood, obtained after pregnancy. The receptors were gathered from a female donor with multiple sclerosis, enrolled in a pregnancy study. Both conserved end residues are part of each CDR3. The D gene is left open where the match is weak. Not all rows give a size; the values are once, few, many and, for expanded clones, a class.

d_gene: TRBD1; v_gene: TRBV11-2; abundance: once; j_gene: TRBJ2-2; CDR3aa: CASTMGQTTGELFF; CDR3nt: TGTGCCAGCACAATGGGACAGACCACCGGGGAGCTGTTTTTT
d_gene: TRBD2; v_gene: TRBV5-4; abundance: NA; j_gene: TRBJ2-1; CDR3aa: CASSKTSGDLLEQFF; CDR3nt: TGTGCCAGCAGCAAGACTAGCGGCGACCTCCTTGAGCAGTTCTTC
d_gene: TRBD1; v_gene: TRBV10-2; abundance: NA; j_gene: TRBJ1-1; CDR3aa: CASKQGVDTEAFF; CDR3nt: TGCGCCAGTAAACAGGGGGTAGACACTGAAGCTTTCTTT
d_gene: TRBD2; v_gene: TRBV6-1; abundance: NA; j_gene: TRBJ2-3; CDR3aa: CASSATTSGTTDTQYF; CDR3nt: TGTGCCAGCAGTGCCACGACTAGCGGGACGACAGATACGCAGTATTTT
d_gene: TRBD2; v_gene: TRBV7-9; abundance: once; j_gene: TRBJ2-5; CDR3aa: CASSPTSAPGETQYF; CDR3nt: TGTGCCAGCTCCCCGACTAGCGCCCCGGGAGAGACCCAGTACTTC
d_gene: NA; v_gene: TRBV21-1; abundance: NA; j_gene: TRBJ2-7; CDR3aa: CASLRDILPHEQYF; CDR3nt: TGTGCCAGCCTTCGGGACATACTACCCCACGAGCAGTACTTC
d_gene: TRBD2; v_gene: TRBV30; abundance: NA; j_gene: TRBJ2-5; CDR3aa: CAWRASGGETQYF; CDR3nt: TGTGCCTGGAGGGCTAGCGGGGGGGAGACCCAGTACTTC
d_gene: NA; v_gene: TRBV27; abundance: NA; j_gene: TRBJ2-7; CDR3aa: CASSLSQGTREQYF; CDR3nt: TGTGCCAGCAGTTTATCGCAGGGTACTCGCGAGCAGTACTTC
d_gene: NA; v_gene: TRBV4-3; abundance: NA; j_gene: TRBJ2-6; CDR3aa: CASSQAGVSGANVLTF; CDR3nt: TGCGCCAGCAGCCAAGCCGGGGTATCTGGGGCCAACGTCCTGACTTTC
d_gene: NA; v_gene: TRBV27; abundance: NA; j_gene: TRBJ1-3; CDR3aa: CASSLVAGGNTIYF; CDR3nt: TGTGCCAGCAGTTTAGTGGCAGGCGGAAACACCATATATTTT
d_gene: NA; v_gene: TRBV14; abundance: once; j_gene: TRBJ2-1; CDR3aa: CASSTRLGGGVSYNEQFF; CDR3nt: TGTGCCAGCAGCACCCGACTTGGCGGAGGGGTCTCCTACAATGAGCAGTTCTTC
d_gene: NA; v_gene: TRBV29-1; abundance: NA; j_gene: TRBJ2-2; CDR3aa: CSVTGGTGELFF; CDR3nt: TGCAGCGTTACGGGTGGGACTGGGGAGCTGTTTTTT
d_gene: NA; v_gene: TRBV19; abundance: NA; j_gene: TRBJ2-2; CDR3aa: CASSIVILEGAGELFF; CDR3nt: TGTGCCAGTAGTATAGTTATACTAGAGGGGGCCGGGGAGCTGTTTTTT
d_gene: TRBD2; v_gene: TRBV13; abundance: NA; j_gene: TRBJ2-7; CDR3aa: CASSYSGGLSYEQYF; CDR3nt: TGTGCCAGCAGCTATAGCGGGGGACTCTCCTACGAGCAGTACTTC
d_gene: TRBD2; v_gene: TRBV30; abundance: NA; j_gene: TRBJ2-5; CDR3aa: CAWSVGGAQETQYF; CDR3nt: TGTGCCTGGAGTGTGGGAGGGGCCCAAGAGACCCAGTACTTC
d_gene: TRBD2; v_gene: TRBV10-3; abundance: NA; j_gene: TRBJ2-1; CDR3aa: CATGAGGSNEQFF; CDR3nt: TGTGCCACCGGAGCGGGAGGATCCAATGAGCAGTTCTTC
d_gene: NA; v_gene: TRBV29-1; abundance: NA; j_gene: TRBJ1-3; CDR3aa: CSFRDFSGNTIYF; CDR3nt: TGCAGTTTCAGGGATTTCTCTGGAAACACCATATATTTT
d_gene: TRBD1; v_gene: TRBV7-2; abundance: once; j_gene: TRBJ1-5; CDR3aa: CASSPGQGAFQPQHF; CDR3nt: TGTGCCAGCAGCCCCGGACAGGGGGCGTTTCAGCCCCAGCATTTT
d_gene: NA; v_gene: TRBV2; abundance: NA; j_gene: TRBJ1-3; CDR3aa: CASGGRSGNTIYF; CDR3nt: TGTGCCAGCGGTGGCAGATCTGGAAACACCATATATTTT
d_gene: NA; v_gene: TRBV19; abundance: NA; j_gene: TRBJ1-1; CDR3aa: CASSIPFWAGNTEAFF; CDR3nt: TGTGCCAGTAGTATCCCCTTTTGGGCAGGGAACACTGAAGCTTTCTTT
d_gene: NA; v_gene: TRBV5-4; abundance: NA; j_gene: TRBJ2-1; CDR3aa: CASSLVRSGNEQFF; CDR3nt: TGTGCCAGCAGCTTGGTCCGTTCCGGCAATGAGCAGTTCTTC
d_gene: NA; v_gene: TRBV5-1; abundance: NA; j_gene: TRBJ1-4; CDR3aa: CASSLVPGGGDEKLFF; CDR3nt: TGCGCCAGCAGCTTGGTACCGGGGGGCGGTGATGAAAAACTGTTTTTT
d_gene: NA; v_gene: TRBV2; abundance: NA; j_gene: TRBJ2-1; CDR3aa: CASSPTGTPTYNEQFF; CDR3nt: TGTGCCAGCAGTCCGACCGGGACACCTACCTACAATGAGCAGTTCTTC
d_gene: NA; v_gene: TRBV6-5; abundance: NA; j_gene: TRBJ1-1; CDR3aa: CASSYWNRATEAFF; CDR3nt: TGTGCCAGCAGTTACTGGAACAGGGCCACTGAAGCTTTCTTT
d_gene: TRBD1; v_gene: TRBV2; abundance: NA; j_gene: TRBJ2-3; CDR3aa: CASRADRTGSDTQYF; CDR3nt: TGTGCCAGCAGGGCGGACAGGACCGGCTCAGATACGCAGTATTTT
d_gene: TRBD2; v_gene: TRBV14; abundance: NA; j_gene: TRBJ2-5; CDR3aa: CASSQRGRALETQYF; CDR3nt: TGTGCCAGCAGCCAACGCGGGAGGGCCCTTGAGACCCAGTACTTC
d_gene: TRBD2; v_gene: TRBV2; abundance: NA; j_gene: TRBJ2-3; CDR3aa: CASRMGGGTDTQYF; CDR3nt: TGTGCCAGCAGGATGGGGGGAGGGACAGATACGCAGTATTTT
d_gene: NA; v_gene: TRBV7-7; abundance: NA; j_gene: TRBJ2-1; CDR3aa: CASSPLSGVHTYNEQFF; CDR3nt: TGTGCTAGCAGCCCTCTTTCCGGGGTCCATACCTACAATGAGCAGTTCTTC
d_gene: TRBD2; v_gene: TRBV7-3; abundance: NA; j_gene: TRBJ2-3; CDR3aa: CASSPIAGVTDTQYF; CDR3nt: TGTGCCAGCAGCCCCATAGCGGGAGTCACAGATACGCAGTATTTT
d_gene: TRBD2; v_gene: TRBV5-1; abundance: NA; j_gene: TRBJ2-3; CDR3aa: CASSSGLNTDTQYF; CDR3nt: TGCGCCAGCAGCTCGGGACTAAACACAGATACGCAGTATTTT
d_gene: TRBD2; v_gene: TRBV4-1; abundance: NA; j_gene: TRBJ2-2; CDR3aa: CASNPAGDYTGELFF; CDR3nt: TGCGCCAGCAATCCGGCGGGAGACTACACCGGGGAGCTGTTTTTT